This section outlines one T cell receptor beta chain sequence together with its context. This sample was included in a study of blood T cell repertoires in COVID-19. Study in general: Collection of acute and convalescent COVID-19 samples took place in the United States, Italy and Spain. The analysed material was cDNA or gDNA that came from T cells, B-cell-depleted T cells, or PBMCs.

Per the authors' pipeline: Quantification of nucleated cells was approximated via reference gene primer amplification. Clones were read by immunoSEQ multiplex PCR, and TCRdb kept only the in-frame ones, dropping some. That table gives V, J and clone size, and the DNA gave D and trimming. The sample contains approximately 97,000 clones, about 89% of which appear only once. This clonotype was sampled from a human donor in a cohort sampled during active COVID-19. Sequencing was performed on peripheral blood.

The CDR3 protein is CASSQNWGGSSYNEQFF. CDR3 in DNA: TGTGCCAGCAGTCAAAACTGGGGAGGGAGCTCCTACAATGAGCAGTTCTTC. This chain links TRBV4-2 with TRBJ2-1; TRBD2 matches 7 bases. The V gene's germline CDR1 is LGHNA and CDR2 YNFKEQ. The CDR3 runs 17 residues. With 6 bases clipped from V and 0 bases from J, the junction kept 11 bases outside the gene matches.